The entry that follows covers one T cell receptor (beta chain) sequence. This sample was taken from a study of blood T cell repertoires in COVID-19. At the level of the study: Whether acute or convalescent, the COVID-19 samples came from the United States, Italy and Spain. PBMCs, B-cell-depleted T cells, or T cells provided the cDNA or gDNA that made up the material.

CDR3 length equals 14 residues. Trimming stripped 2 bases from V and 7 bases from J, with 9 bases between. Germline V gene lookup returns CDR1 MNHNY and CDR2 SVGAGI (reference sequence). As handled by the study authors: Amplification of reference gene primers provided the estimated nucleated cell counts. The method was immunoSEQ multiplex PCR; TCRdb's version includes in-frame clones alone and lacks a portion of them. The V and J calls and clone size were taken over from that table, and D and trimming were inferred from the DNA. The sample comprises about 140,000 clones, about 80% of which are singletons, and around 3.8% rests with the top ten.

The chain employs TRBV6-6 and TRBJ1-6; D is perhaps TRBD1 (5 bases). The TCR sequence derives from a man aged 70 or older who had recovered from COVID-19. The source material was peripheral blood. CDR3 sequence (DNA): TGTGCCAGCAGTTACGCGGGGACCAATTCACCCCTCCACTTT. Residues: CASSYAGTNSPLHF.